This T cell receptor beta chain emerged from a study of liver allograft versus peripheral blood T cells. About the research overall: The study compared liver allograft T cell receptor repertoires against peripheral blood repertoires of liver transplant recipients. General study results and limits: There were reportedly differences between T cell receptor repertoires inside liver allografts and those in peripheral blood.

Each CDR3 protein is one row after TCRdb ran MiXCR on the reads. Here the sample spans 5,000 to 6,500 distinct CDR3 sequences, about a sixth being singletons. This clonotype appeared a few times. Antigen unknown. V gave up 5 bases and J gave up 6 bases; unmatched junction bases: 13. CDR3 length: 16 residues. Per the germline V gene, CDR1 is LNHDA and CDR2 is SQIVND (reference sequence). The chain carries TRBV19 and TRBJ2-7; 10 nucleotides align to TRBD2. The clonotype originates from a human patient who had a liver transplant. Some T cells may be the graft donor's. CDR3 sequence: CASSSVAGGSFLEQYF. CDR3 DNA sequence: TGTGCCAGTAGTTCGGTAGCGGGGGGCTCCTTTCTCGAGCAGTACTTC.